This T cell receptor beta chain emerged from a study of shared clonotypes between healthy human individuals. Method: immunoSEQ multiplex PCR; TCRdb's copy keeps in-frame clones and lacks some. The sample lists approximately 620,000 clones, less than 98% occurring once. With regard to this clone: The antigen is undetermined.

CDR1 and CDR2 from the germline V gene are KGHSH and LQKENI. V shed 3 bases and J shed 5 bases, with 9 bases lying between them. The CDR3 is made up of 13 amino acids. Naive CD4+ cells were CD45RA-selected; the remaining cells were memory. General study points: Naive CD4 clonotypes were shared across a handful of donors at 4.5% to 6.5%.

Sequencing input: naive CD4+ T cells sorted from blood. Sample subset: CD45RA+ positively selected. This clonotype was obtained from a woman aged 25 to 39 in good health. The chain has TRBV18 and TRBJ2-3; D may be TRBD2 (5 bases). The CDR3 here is CASSPGKLDTQYF. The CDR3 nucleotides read TGTGCCAGCTCACCCGGGAAACTAGATACGCAGTATTTT.